This T cell receptor beta chain was identified in a study of molecular identifiers for immune sequencing clone quantification. Study-level results: A shared barcode on identical TCR molecules could lead to underestimated sizes for highly expanded clones.

Trimming stripped 3 bases from V and 4 bases from J, with 7 bases between. The CDR3 is 13 amino acids. The germline gives CDR1 SGHDN, CDR2 FVKESK. In the case of this clonotype: Antigen unknown.

TCRdb itself ran the PCR reads through MiXCR, one entry per CDR3 protein. The sample yields about 510,000 distinct CDR3 sequences, around 23% seen once. Material for sequencing was naive CD8+ T cells from blood, with Jurkat cell RNA spiked in. Subset: FACS-sorted CD8+CD4-CCR7+CD45RA+ naive T cells. The receptor comes from a human donor in good health. Some libraries in this study had Jurkat cell RNA spiked in. The chain joins TRBV14 to TRBJ2-1; D not resolved. The CDR3 region is CASSHTQYNEQFF. Here the CDR3 DNA reads TGTGCCAGCAGCCATACTCAGTACAATGAGCAGTTCTTC.